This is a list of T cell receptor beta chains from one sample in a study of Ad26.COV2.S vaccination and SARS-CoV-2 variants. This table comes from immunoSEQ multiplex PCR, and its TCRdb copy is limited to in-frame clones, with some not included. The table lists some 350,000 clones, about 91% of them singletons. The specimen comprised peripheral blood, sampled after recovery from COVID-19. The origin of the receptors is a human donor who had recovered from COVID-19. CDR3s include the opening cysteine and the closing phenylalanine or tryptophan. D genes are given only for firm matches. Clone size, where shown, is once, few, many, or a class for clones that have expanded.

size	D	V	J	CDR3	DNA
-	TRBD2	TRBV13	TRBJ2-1	CASSKAGAYNEQFF	TGTGCCAGCAGCAAAGCGGGGGCCTACAATGAGCAGTTCTTC
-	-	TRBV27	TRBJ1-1	CASRRGARTEAFF	TGTGCCAGCAGGAGGGGCGCGAGAACTGAAGCTTTCTTT
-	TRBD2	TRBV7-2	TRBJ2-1	CASSLASGGFNEQFF	TGTGCCAGCAGCTTAGCTAGCGGGGGGTTCAATGAGCAGTTCTTC
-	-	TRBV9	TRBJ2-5	CASSVRGVNREETQYF	TGTGCCAGCAGCGTCAGGGGGGTGAACAGGGAAGAGACCCAGTACTTC
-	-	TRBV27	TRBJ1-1	CASSYPQGENTEAFF	TGTGCCAGCAGCTACCCCCAGGGAGAGAACACTGAAGCTTTCTTT
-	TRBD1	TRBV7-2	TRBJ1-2	CASSPDRVWGYTF	TGTGCCAGCAGCCCAGACAGGGTTTGGGGCTACACCTTC
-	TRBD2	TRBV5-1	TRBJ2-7	CASSLWTSGSYEQYF	TGCGCCAGCAGCTTGTGGACTAGCGGCTCCTACGAGCAGTACTTC
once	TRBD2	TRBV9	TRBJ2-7	CASSVEGGSSYEQYF	TGTGCCAGCAGCGTAGAGGGCGGGAGCTCCTACGAGCAGTACTTC
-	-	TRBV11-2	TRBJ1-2	CASSPRGNYGYTF	TGTGCCAGCAGCCCCCGCGGAAACTATGGCTACACCTTC
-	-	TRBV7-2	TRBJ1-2	CASSLSWIWEGYTF	TGTGCCAGCAGCCTCTCCTGGATTTGGGAAGGCTACACCTTC
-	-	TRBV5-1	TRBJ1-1	CASSLARGMNTEAFF	TGCGCCAGCAGCTTGGCCAGGGGCATGAACACTGAAGCTTTCTTT
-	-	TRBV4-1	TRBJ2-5	CASSQEGLGAGPLETQYF	TGCGCCAGCAGCCAAGAAGGTTTGGGCGCAGGACCCTTAGAGACCCAGTACTTC
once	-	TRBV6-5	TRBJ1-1	CASRGSRKNTEAFF	TGTGCCAGCAGAGGAAGCAGGAAGAACACTGAAGCTTTCTTT
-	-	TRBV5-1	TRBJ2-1	CASSLAGTPSYNEQFF	TGCGCCAGCAGCTTGGCAGGGACCCCCTCCTACAATGAGCAGTTCTTC
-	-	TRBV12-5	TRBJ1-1	CASGLVSGTEAFF	TGTGCTAGTGGTTTGGTAAGTGGAACTGAAGCTTTCTTT
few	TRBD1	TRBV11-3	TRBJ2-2	CASRDSGQGTGELFF	TGTGCCAGCAGGGATTCGGGACAGGGAACCGGGGAGCTGTTTTTT
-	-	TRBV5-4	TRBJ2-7	CASSLVSQSYEQYF	TGTGCCAGCAGCTTGGTGTCCCAATCCTACGAGCAGTACTTC
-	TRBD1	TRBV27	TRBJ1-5	CASSSTSDRAKGNQPQHF	TGTGCCAGCAGTTCAACCTCGGACAGGGCGAAGGGCAATCAGCCCCAGCATTTT
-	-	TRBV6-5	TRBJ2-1	CASRAGVGGYNEQFF	TGTGCCAGCAGGGCAGGTGTTGGGGGCTACAATGAGCAGTTCTTC
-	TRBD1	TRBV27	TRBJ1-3	CASSLKGAFGNTIYF	TGTGCCAGCAGTTTGAAGGGGGCATTTGGAAACACCATATATTTT
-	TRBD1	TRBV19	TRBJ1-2	CASDDRDYGYTF	TGTGCCAGTGATGACAGGGACTATGGCTACACCTTC
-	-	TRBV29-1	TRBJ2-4	CSGRIPENIQYF	TGCAGCGGAAGGATCCCGGAGAACATTCAGTACTTC
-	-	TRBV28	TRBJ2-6	CASSFLGSGANVLTF	TGTGCCAGCAGTTTTTTGGGCTCTGGGGCCAACGTCCTGACTTTC
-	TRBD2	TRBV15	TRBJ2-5	CATSTSGGQETQYF	TGTGCCACCAGCACTAGCGGGGGGCAAGAGACCCAGTACTTC
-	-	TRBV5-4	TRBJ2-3	CASSLGGNTDTQYF	TGTGCCAGCAGCTTAGGAGGGAACACAGATACGCAGTATTTT
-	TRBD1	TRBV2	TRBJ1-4	CASSEVGQGNEKLFF	TGTGCCAGCAGTGAAGTGGGACAGGGGAATGAAAAACTGTTTTTT
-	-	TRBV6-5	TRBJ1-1	CASRKTWANTEAFF	TGTGCCAGCAGGAAAACATGGGCTAACACTGAAGCTTTCTTT
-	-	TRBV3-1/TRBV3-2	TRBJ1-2	CASSQGSPYGYTF	TGTGCCAGCAGCCAAGGTTCTCCCTATGGCTACACCTTC
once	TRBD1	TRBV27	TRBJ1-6	CASSSPLRDRVPSPLHF	TGTGCCAGCAGTTCCCCTTTGAGGGACAGGGTGCCTTCACCCCTCCACTTT
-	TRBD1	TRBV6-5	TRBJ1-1	CASGLQGGYSEAFF	TGTGCCAGCGGATTGCAGGGGGGGTATAGTGAAGCTTTCTTT
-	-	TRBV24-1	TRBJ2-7	CATSDFHRVISYGEQYF	TGTGCCACCAGTGATTTCCACAGGGTTATTTCCTACGGCGAGCAGTACTTC
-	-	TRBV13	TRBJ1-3	CASRPEGAGNTIYF	TGTGCCAGCAGACCCGAAGGGGCCGGAAACACCATATATTTT
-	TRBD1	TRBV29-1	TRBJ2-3	CSVQTGLSTDTQYF	TGCAGCGTTCAGACAGGGCTTAGCACAGATACGCAGTATTTT
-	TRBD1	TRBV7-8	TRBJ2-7	CASSLAGQQSYEQYF	TGTGCCAGCAGCTTAGCGGGACAGCAATCCTACGAGCAGTACTTC
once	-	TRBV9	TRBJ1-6	CASSVSPRYNSPLHF	TGTGCCAGCAGCGTCTCTCCCCGTTATAATTCACCCCTCCACTTT
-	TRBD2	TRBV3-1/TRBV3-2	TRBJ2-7	CASSQVGLAGGTYEQYF	TGTGCCAGCAGCCAAGTGGGACTAGCGGGGGGAACCTACGAGCAGTACTTC
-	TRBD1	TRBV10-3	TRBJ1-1	CAIGGTGNTEAFF	TGTGCCATCGGGGGGACAGGCAACACTGAAGCTTTCTTT
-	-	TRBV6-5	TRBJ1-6	CASRRQGPSPLHF	TGTGCCAGCAGGCGCCAGGGCCCTTCACCCCTCCACTTT
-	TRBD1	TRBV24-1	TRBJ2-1	CATSDSNRGFSNEQFF	TGTGCCACCAGTGATTCGAACAGGGGGTTCTCGAATGAGCAGTTCTTC
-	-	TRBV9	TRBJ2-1	CASSVAGDAYNEQFF	TGTGCCAGCAGCGTAGCGGGGGATGCCTACAATGAGCAGTTCTTC
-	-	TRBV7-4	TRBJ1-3	CASSDRDTGGTIYF	TGTGCCAGCAGCGACCGGGACACGGGCGGCACCATATATTTT
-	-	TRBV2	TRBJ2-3	CASSWGGPTDTQYF	TGTGCCAGCAGTTGGGGGGGGCCAACAGATACGCAGTATTTT
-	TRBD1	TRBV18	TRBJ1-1	CASSPGQGADTEAFF	TGTGCCAGCTCACCGGGACAGGGGGCGGACACTGAAGCTTTCTTT
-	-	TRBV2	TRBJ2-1	CASLASPSYNEQFF	TGTGCCAGTTTGGCTAGCCCCTCCTACAATGAGCAGTTCTTC
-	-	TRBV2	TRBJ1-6	CASSEEKSSSPLHF	TGTGCCAGCAGTGAAGAGAAGTCAAGTTCACCCCTCCACTTT
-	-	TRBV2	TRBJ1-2	CASLGRQGNLYGYTF	TGTGCCAGCCTAGGGAGGCAGGGGAACCTATATGGCTACACCTTC
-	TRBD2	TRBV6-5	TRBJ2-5	CASSYWASGVETQYF	TGTGCCAGCAGTTACTGGGCTAGCGGGGTAGAGACCCAGTACTTC
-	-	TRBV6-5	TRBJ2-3	CASSYSKDTQYF	TGTGCCAGCAGTTACTCGAAAGATACGCAGTATTTT
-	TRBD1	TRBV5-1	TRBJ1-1	CASSPGTAEAFF	TGCGCCAGCAGCCCCGGGACAGCCGAAGCTTTCTTT
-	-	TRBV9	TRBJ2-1	CASSGEQDNEQFF	TGTGCCAGCAGCGGGGAACAGGACAATGAGCAGTTCTTC